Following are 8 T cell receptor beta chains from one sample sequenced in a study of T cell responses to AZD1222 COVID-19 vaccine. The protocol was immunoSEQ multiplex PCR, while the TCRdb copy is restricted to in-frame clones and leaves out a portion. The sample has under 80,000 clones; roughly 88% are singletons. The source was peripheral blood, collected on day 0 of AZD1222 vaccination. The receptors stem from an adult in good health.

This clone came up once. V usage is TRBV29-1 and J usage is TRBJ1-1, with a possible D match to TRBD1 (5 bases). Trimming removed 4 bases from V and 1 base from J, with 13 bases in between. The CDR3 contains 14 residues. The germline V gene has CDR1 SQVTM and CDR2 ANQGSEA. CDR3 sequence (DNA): TGCAGCGTTGCGCCAGGGTATAAGAACACTGAAGCTTTCTTT. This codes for CSVAPGYKNTEAFF.

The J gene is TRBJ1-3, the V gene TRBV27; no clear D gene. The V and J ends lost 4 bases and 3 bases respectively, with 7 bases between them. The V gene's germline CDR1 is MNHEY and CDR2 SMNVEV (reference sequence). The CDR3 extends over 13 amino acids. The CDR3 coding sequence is TGTGCCAGCAGTTCCTCGTTTGGAAACACCATATATTTT. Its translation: CASSSSFGNTIYF.

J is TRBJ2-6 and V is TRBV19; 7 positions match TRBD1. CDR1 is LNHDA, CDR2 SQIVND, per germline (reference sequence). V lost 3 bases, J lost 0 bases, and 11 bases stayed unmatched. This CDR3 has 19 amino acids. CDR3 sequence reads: CASSILRRQGTSGANVLTF. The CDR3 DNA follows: TGTGCCAGTAGTATCCTCCGTCGACAGGGAACCTCTGGGGCCAACGTCCTGACTTTC.

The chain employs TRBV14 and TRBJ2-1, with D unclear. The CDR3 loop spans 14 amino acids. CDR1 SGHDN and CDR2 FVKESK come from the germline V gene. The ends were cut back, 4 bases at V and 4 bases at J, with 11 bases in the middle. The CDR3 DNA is TGTGCCAGCAGCCCTTCACGCTTGTACAATGAGCAGTTCTTC. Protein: CASSPSRLYNEQFF.

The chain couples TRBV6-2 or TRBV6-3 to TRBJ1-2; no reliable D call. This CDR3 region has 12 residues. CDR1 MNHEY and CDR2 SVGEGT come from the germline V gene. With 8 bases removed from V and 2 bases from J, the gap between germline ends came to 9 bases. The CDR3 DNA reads TGTGCCAGCCGCCAGGCCAACTATGGCTACACCTTC. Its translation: CASRQANYGYTF.

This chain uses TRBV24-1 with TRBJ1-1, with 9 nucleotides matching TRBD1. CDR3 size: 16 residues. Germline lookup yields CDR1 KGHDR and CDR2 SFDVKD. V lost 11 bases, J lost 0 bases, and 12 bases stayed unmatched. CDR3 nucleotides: TGTGCCATCAGGCCGGGACAGGGCGCCATGAACACTGAAGCTTTCTTT. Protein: CAIRPGQGAMNTEAFF.

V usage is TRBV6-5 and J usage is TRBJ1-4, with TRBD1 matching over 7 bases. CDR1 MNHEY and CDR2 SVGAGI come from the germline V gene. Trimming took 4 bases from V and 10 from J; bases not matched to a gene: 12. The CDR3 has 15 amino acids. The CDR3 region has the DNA TGTGCCAGCAGTTCCGCTGAGGGGGCCGGCGGAAAACTGTTTTTT. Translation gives CASSSAEGAGGKLFF.

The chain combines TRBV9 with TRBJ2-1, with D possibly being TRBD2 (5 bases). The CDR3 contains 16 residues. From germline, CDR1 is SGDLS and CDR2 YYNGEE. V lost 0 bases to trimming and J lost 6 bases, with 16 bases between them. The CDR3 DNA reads TGTGCCAGCAGCGTAGATCCTCGCGGGTCGAGCAATGAGCAGTTCTTC. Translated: CASSVDPRGSSNEQFF.